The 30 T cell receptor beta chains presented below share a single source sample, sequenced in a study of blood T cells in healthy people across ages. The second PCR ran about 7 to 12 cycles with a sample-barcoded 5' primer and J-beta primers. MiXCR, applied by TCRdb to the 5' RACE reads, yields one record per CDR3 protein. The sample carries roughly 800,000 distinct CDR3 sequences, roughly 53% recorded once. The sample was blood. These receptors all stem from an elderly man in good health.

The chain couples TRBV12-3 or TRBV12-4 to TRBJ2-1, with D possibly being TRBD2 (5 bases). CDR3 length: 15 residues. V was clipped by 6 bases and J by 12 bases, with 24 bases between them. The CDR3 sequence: CASRSGIGSAEAQFF. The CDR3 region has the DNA TGTGCCAGCAGGTCCGGGATAGGGTCTGCTGAGGCGCAGTTCTTC.

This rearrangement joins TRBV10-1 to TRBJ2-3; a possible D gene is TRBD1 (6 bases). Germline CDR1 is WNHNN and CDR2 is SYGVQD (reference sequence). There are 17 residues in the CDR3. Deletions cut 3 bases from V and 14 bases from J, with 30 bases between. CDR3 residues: CASSDYEGRKTDRYAYF. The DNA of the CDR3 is TGCGCCAGCAGTGACTACGAGGGACGCAAAACGGACAGATACGCGTATTTT.

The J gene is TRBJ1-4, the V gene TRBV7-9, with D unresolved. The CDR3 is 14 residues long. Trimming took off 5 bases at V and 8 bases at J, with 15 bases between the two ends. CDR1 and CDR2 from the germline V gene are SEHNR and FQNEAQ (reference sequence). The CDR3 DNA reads TGTGCCAGCAGCCGCTCTTTTGGGAGCGAAAAACTGTTTTTT. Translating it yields CASSRSFGSEKLFF.

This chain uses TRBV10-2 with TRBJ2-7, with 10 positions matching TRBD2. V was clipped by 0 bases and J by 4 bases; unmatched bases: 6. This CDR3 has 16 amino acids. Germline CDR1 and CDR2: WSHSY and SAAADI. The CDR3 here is CASSESSSGSRYEQYF. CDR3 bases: TGCGCCAGCAGTGAGTCTTCTAGCGGGAGCCGGTACGAGCAGTACTTC.

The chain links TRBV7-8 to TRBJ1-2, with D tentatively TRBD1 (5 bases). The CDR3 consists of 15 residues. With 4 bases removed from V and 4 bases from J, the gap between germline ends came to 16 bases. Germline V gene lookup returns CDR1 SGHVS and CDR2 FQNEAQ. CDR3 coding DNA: TGTGCCAGCAGCTCCGGAACAGGCGGTTTCTATGGCTACACCTTC. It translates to CASSSGTGGFYGYTF.

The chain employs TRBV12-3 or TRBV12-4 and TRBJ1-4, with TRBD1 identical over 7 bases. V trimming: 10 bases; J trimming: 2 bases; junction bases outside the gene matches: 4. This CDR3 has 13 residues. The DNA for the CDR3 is TGTGCCACCGCGGGACAGACTAATGAAAAACTGTTTTTT. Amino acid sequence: CATAGQTNEKLFF.

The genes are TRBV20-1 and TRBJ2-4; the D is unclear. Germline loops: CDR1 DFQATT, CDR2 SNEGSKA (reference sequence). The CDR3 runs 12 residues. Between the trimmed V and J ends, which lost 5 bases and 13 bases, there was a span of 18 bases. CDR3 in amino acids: CSAGREAYGQYF. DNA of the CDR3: TGCAGTGCTGGTCGTGAGGCCTACGGGCAGTACTTC.

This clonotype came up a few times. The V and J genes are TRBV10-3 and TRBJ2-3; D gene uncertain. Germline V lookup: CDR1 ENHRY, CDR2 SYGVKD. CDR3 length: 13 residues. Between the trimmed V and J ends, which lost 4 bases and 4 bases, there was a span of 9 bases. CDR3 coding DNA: TGTGCCATCAGTGCTTACCAGGCAGATACGCAGTATTTT. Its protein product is CAISAYQADTQYF.

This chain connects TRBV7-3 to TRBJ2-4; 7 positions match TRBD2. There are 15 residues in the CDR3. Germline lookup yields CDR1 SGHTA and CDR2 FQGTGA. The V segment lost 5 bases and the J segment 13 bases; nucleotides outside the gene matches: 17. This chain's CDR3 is CASSLGTNGTREQYF. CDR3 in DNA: TGTGCCAGCAGCCTGGGGACTAACGGGACTCGAGAGCAGTACTTC. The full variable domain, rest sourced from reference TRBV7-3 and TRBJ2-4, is GAGVSQTPSNKVTEKGKYVELRCDPISGHTALYWYRQSLGQGPEFLIYFQGTGAADDSGLPNDRFFAVRPEGSVSTLKIQRTERGDSAVYLCASSLGTNGTREQYFGAGTRLSVL.

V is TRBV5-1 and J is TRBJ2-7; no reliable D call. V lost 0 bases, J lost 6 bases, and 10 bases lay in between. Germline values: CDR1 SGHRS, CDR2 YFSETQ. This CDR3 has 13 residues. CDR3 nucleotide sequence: TGCGCCAGCAGCTTGGCCTTGAGTTTCGAGCAGTACTTC. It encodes CASSLALSFEQYF.

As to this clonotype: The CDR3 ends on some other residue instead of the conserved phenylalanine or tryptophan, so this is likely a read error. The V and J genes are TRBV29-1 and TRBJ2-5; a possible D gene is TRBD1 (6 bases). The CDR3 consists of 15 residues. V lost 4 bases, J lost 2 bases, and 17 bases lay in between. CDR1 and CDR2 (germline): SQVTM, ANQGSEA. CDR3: CSVAGSGTPQETQYY. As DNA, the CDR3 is TGCAGCGTTGCGGGGTCCGGGACACCGCAAGAGACCCAGTACTAC.

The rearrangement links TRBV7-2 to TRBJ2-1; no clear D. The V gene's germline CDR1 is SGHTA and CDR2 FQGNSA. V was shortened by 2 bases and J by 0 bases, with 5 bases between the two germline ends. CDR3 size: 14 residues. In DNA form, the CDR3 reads TGTGCCAGCAGCTTATTCAACTCCTACAATGAGCAGTTCTTC. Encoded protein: CASSLFNSYNEQFF.

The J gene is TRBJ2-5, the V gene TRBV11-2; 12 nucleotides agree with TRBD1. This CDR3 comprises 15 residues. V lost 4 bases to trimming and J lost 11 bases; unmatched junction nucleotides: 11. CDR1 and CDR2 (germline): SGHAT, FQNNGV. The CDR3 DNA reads TGTGCCAGCAGCTATACGGGACAGGGGGCGACTGAGCAGTACTTC. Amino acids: CASSYTGQGATEQYF.

Here the CDR3 DNA reads TGTGCCAGCAGCTTCCTGGGGACTCACGACGAGCAGTACTTC. It is translated as CASSFLGTHDEQYF. The chain carries TRBV6-6 and TRBJ2-7; D may be TRBD2 (6 bases). Trimming took 6 bases from V and 5 from J, leaving 17 bases between them. Looked up from germline, CDR1 is MNHNY and CDR2 is SVGAGI (reference sequence). The CDR3 extends over 14 amino acids.

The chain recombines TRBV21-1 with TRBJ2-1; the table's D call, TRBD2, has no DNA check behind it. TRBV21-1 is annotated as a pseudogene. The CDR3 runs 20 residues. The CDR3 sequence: CASSKTRASGRLGRVNEQFF. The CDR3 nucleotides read TGTGCCAGCAGCAAAACAAGGGCTAGCGGGAGGCTGGGGCGAGTAAATGAGCAGTTCTTC.

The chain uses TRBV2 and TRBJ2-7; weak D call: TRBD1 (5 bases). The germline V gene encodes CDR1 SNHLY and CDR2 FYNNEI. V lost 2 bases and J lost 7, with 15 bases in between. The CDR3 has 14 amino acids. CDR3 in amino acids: CASSEKVWGSEQYF. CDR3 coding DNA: TGTGCCAGCAGTGAAAAGGTTTGGGGCAGTGAGCAGTACTTC.

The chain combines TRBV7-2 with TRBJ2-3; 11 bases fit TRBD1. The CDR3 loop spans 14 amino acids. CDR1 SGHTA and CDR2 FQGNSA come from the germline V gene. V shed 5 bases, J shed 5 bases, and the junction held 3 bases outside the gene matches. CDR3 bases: TGTGCCAGCAGCGCGGGACAGGGGGTAGATACGCAGTATTTT. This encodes CASSAGQGVDTQYF.

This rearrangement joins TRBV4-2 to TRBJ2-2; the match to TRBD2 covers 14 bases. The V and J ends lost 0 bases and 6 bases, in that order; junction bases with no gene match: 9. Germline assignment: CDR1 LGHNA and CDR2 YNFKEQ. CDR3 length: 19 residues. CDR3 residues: CASSQERVSGLAGAGELFF. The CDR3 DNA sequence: TGTGCCAGCAGCCAAGAAAGGGTTTCGGGACTAGCGGGAGCCGGGGAGCTGTTTTTT.

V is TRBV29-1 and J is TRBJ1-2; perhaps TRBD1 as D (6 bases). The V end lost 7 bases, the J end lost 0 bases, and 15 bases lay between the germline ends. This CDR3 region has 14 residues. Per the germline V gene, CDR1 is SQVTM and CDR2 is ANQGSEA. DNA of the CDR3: TGCAGCGCGGGGGCCTCGGAGACTAACTATGGCTACACCTTC. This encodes CSAGASETNYGYTF.

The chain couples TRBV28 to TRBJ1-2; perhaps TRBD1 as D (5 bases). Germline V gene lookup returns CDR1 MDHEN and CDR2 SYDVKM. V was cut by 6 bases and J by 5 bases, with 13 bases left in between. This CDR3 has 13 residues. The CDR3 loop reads CASSPRDFYGYTF. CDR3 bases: TGTGCCAGCAGCCCTCGGGACTTTTATGGCTACACCTTC.

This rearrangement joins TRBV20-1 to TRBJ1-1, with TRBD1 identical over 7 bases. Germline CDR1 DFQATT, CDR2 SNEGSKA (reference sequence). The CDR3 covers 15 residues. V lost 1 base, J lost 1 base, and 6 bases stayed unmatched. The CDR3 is CSARVGGGQNTEAFF. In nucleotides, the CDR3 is TGCAGTGCTAGAGTTGGAGGGGGCCAGAACACTGAAGCTTTCTTT.

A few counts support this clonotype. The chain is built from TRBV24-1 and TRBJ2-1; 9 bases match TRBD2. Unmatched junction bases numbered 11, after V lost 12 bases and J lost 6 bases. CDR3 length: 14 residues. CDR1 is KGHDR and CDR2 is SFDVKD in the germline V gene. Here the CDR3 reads CAAGGAGGPNEQFF. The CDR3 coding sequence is TGTGCCGCCGGGGGAGCGGGAGGTCCCAATGAGCAGTTCTTC.

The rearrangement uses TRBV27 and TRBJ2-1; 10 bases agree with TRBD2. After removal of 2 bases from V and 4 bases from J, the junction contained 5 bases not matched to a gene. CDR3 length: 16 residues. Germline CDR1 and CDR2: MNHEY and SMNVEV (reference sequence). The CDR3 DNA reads TGTGCCAGCAGTTTAGGAAGGACTAGCGGTTACAATGAGCAGTTCTTC. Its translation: CASSLGRTSGYNEQFF.

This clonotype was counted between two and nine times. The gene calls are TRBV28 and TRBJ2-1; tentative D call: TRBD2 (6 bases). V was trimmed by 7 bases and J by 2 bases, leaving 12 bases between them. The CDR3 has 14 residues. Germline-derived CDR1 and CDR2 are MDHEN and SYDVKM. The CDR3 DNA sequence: TGTGCCAGCACCCCGGGACTCGCCTACAATGAGCAGTTCTTC. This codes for CASTPGLAYNEQFF. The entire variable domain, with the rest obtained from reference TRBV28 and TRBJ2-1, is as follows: DVKVTQSSRYLVKRTGEKVFLECVQDMDHENMFWYRQDPGLGLRLIYFSYDVKMKEKGDIPEGYSVSREKKERFSLILESASTNQTSMYLCASTPGLAYNEQFFGPGTRLTVL.

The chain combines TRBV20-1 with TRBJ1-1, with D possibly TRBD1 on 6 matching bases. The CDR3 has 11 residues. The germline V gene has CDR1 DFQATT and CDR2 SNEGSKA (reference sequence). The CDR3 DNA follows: TGCAGAAACAGGGCGAACACTGAAGCTTTCTTT. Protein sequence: CRNRANTEAFF.

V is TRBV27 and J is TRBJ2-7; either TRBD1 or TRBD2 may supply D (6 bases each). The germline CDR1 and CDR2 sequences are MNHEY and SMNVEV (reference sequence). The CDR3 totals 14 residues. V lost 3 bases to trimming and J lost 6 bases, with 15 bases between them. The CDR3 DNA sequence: TGTGCCAGCAGTTTGGGGGGCTGGGGAGGCGAGCAGTACTTC. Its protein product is CASSLGGWGGEQYF.

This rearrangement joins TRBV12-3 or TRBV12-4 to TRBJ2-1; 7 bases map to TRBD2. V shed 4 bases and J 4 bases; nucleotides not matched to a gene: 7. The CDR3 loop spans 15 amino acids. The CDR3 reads CASSWGGQRYNEQFF. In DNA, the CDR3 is TGTGCCAGCAGTTGGGGAGGGCAACGGTACAATGAGCAGTTCTTC.

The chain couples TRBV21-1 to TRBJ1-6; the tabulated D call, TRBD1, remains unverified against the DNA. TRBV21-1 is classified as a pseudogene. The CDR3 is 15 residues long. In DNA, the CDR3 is TGTGCCAGCAGCAAAGCCCAGGGGGCCTATTCACCCCTCCACTTT. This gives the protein CASSKAQGAYSPLHF.

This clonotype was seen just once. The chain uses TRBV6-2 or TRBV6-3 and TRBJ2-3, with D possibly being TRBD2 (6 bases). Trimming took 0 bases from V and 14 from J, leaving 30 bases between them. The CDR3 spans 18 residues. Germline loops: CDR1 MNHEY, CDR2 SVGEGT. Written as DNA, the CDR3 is TGTGCCAGCAGTTACTCACCCTCATCCGGGAGCGGTCACAGATACGCGTATTTT. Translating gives CASSYSPSSGSGHRYAYF.

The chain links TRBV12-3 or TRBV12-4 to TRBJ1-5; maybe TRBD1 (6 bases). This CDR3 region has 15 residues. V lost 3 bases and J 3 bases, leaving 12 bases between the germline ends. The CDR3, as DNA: TGTGCCAGCAGTTTCAGGGGATCAGTCAATCAGCCCCAGCATTTT. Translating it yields CASSFRGSVNQPQHF.